Detailed here is one T cell receptor beta chain. Between the trimmed V and J ends, which lost 7 bases and 4 bases, there was a span of 18 bases. Germline V gene sequence: CDR1 SQVTM, CDR2 ANQGSEA. The CDR3 loop spans 14 amino acids. In the authors' methods: The authors estimated nucleated cell counts from reference gene primer amplification. Assay used: immunoSEQ multiplex PCR; TCRdb lists only in-frame clones, some missing. V and J calls plus clone size are reproduced from that table; the DNA served to infer D and trimming. The sample records 65,000 to 95,000 clones, around 76% being singletons. The data derive from a study of blood T cell repertoires in COVID-19. Looking at the study overall: There were acute and convalescent COVID-19 samples, and they came from the United States, Italy and Spain. The analysed material was cDNA or gDNA that came from T cells, B-cell-depleted T cells, or PBMCs.

The chain links TRBV29-1 to TRBJ2-3, with a weak D call TRBD2 (6 bases). This TCR was recovered from a human donor in a cohort sampled during active COVID-19. The sequencing sample was made of peripheral blood. The CDR3 spells CSAIRGSGADTQYF. The DNA of the CDR3 is TGCAGCGCCATACGGGGGTCGGGGGCAGATACGCAGTATTTT.